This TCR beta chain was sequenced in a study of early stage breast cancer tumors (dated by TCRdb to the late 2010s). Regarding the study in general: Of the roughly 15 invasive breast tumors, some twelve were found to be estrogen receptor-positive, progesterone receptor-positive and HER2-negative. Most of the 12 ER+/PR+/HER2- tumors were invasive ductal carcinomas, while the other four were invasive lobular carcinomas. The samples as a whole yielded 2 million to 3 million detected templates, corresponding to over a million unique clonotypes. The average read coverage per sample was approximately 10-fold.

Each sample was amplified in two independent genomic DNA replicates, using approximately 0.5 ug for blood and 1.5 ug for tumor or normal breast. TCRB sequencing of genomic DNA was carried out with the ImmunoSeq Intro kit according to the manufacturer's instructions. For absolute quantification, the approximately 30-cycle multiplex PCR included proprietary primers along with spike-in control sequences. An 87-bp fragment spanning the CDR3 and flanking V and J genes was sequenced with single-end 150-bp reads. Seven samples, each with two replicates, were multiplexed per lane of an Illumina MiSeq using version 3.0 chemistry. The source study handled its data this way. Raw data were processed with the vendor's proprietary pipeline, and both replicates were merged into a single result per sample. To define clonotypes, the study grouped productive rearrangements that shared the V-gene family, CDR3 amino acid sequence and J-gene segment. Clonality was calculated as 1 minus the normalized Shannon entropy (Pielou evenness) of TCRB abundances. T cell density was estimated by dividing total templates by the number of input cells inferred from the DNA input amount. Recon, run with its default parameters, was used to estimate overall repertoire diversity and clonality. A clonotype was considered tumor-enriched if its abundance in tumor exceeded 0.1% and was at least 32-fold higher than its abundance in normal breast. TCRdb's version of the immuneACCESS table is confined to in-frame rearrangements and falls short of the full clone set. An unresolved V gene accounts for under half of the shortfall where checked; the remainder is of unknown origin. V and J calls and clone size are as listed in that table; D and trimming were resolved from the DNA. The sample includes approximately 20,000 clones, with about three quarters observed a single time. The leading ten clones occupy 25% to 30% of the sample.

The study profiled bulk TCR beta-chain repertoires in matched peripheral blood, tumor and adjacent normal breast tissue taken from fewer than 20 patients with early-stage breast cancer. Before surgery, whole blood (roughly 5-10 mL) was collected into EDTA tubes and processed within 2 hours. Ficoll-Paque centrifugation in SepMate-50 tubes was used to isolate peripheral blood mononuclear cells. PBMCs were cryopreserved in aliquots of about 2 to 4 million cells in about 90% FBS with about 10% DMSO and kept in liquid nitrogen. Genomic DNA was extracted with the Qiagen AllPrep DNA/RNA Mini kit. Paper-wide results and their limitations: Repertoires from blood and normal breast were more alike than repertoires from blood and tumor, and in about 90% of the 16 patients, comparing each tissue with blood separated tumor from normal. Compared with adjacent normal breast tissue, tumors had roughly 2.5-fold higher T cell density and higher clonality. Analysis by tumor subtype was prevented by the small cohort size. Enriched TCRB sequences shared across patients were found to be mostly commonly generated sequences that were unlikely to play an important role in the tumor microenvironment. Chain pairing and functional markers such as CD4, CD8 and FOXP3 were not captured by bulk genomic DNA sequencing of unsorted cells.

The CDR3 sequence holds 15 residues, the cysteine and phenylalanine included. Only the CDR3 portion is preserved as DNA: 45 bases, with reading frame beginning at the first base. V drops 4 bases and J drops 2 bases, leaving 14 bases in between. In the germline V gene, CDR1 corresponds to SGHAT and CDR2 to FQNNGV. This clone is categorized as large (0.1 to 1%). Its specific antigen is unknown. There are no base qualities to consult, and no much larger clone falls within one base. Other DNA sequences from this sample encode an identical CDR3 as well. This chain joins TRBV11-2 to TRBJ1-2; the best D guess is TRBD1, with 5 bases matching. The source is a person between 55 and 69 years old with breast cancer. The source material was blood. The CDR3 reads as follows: CASSWGSGSNYGYTF. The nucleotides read TGTGCCAGCAGCTGGGGGTCTGGGTCCAACTATGGCTACACCTTC.